This paragraph covers one T cell receptor beta chain sequence. Antigen: not known. These data are taken from a study of PD-1 blockade in classical Hodgkin lymphoma. The time point was: cycle 4 day 1 (C4D1), after less than 7 weeks of nivolumab. Every patient had relapsed following autologous stem cell transplantation, and cohorts differed in brentuximab vedotin exposure. Classification of best responses gave complete response, partial response or progressive disease. Clones were read by immunoSEQ multiplex PCR, and TCRdb kept only the in-frame ones, dropping some. The table includes some 96,000 clones, about 92% detected once. V gave up 1 base and J gave up 5 bases, with 6 bases separating them. This CDR3 comprises 12 residues. Germline loops: CDR1 GTSNPN, CDR2 SVGIG (reference sequence). Notes on the study in general: When set against healthy donors, newly diagnosed patients were reported to show lower baseline TCR diversity. Underlying causes for the observed repertoire differences were not defined, possibly disease activity or prior therapy. Complete responders' diversity at baseline resembled that of newly diagnosed patients.

The TCR originated in a human donor with classical Hodgkin lymphoma. The rearrangement joins TRBV30 to TRBJ2-1; no reliable D call. Sequencing was performed on peripheral blood mononuclear cells (PBMCs), taken before the fourth cycle of nivolumab. As DNA, the CDR3 is TGTGCCTGGAGTGCAGTCGACAATGAGCAGTTCTTC. This sequence encodes CAWSAVDNEQFF.